This TCR beta chain was found in a study of shared clonotypes between healthy human individuals. Only in-frame clones appear in the TCRdb table, and some are missing; sequencing was by immunoSEQ multiplex PCR. The data hold 2,100,000 or so clones, with 90% to 97% observed a single time. Healthy adults negative for HIV, lacking recent acute infections or vaccinations, served as donors. Division of CD4+ cells produced a CD45RA+ naive subset and a CD45RA-negative memory subset. This CDR3 spans 17 amino acids. V was clipped by 8 bases and J by 0 bases; unmatched bases: 10. CDR1 and CDR2 (germline): LNHDA, SQIVND (reference sequence).

The chain recombines TRBV19 with TRBJ1-3, with 10 bases aligning to TRBD1. The TCR was taken from a man aged 18-30 years in good health. The sequenced sample was naive CD4+ T cells sorted from blood. Subset meaning: CD45RA+ positively selected. The CDR3 nucleotides are TGTGCCAGTGGCGGGACAGGGGTCCCCTCCTCTGGAAACACCATATATTTT. Its translation: CASGGTGVPSSGNTIYF.